The 27 T cell receptor beta chains below were found in one sample sequenced in a study of blood T cell repertoires in COVID-19. Repertoires were generated with immunoSEQ multiplex PCR, while TCRdb's copy carries only in-frame clones and drops some. Among tens of thousands of clones, almost 85% were seen once, and the ten largest hold more than 9.5%. Sequenced sample: peripheral blood. The receptors were gathered from a human donor in a cohort sampled during active COVID-19.

The chain joins TRBV6-2 or TRBV6-3 to TRBJ2-1; 7 positions agree with TRBD2. CDR1 and CDR2 (germline): MNHEY, SVGEGT. This CDR3 is 20 amino acids long. V gave up 2 bases and J gave up 0 bases; unmatched junction bases: 16. The CDR3 loop is CASSYPSNSSGGSSYNEQFF. CDR3 bases: TGTGCCAGCAGTTACCCTTCTAATTCTAGCGGTGGGAGCTCCTACAATGAGCAGTTCTTC.

The chain has TRBV4-3 and TRBJ2-2; TRBD2 might be the D (5 bases). The germline V gene has CDR1 LGHNA and CDR2 YSLEER. This CDR3 has 16 residues. The ends were cut back, 0 bases at V and 4 bases at J, with 12 bases in the middle. Written as DNA, the CDR3 is TGCGCCAGCAGCCAAGAGGGCGGGCTGGCCACCGGGGAGCTGTTTTTT. Protein product: CASSQEGGLATGELFF.

The rearrangement links TRBV7-9 to TRBJ2-5; 9 nucleotides agree with TRBD2. CDR3 length equals 14 residues. The V gene end was trimmed by 5 bases and the J gene end by 5 bases; junction bases not matched to a gene: 6. Germline V gives CDR1 SEHNR, CDR2 FQNEAQ (reference sequence). In DNA form, the CDR3 reads TGTGCCAGCAGCCCCGGACTAGCGTTGGAGACCCAGTACTTC. Amino acids: CASSPGLALETQYF.

This sequence joins TRBV14 and TRBJ2-2, with TRBD2 matching 12 bases. The V and J ends lost 1 base and 3 bases, in that order; junction bases with no gene match: 6. The CDR3 has 18 amino acids. Germline V lookup: CDR1 SGHDN, CDR2 FVKESK. Written as DNA, the CDR3 is TGTGCCAGCAGCCAAGCGTTAAGACTAGCGGGGGACACCGGGGAGCTGTTTTTT. It encodes CASSQALRLAGDTGELFF.

The gene calls are TRBV29-1 and TRBJ2-2, with TRBD2 matching 11 bases. The CDR3 has 15 residues. The V gene end was trimmed by 7 bases and the J gene end by 4 bases; junction bases not matched to a gene: 8. Germline values: CDR1 SQVTM, CDR2 ANQGSEA. DNA of the CDR3: TGCAGCGGCGAACTCGGGACTAGCGGCACCGGGGAGCTGTTTTTT. The encoded protein is CSGELGTSGTGELFF.

The V gene is TRBV7-8, the J gene TRBJ1-1; D unclear. Germline CDR1 reads SGHVS; CDR2 reads FQNEAQ. The CDR3 is 13 amino acids. Trimming removed 4 bases from V and 1 base from J, with 7 bases in between. The CDR3 loop is CASSSGKNTEAFF. As DNA, the CDR3 is TGTGCCAGCAGCTCCGGGAAGAACACTGAAGCTTTCTTT.

The chain carries TRBV19 and TRBJ2-7; D unresolved. The V end was cut by 5 bases, the J end by 4 bases, with 6 bases between. This CDR3 region has 11 residues. Germline V CDR1 and CDR2: LNHDA, SQIVND (reference sequence). The CDR3 is CASSPGYEQYF. CDR3 in DNA: TGTGCCAGTAGTCCGGGTTACGAGCAGTACTTC.

This rearrangement joins TRBV5-1 to TRBJ2-5, with a weak D call TRBD1 (6 bases). V was pared by 2 bases and J by 5 bases, with 16 bases between. Germline values: CDR1 SGHRS, CDR2 YFSETQ. CDR3 length equals 15 residues. CDR3 nucleotide sequence: TGCGCCAGCAGCTTATCAGGGGCCAGCGAGGAGACCCAGTACTTC. Its protein is CASSLSGASEETQYF.

The CDR3 here is CASNRVMDLLSGNTIYF. The CDR3 DNA follows: TGTGCCAGCAACAGGGTGATGGACCTTCTCTCTGGAAACACCATATATTTT. The J gene is TRBJ1-3, the V gene TRBV27; D perhaps matches TRBD1 (6 bases). From germline, CDR1 is MNHEY and CDR2 SMNVEV (reference sequence). Trimming removed 7 bases at V and 0 bases at J, with 19 bases between. The CDR3 has 17 amino acids.

This clone was recorded a few times. This rearrangement joins TRBV19 to TRBJ1-1; 8 bases align to TRBD1. The junction had 8 bases not matched to a gene; V was cut back by 6 bases and J by 5 bases. Germline V gene lookup returns CDR1 LNHDA and CDR2 SQIVND (reference sequence). The CDR3 spans 14 residues. In DNA, the CDR3 is TGTGCCAGTAGCCTCGGGACAGGTAATACTGAAGCTTTCTTT. Residues: CASSLGTGNTEAFF.

The chain has TRBV7-8 and TRBJ1-1; 7 bases align to TRBD1. CDR3 length equals 14 residues. The germline V gene encodes CDR1 SGHVS and CDR2 FQNEAQ. The ends lost 4 bases at V and 1 base at J; junction bases unmatched: 3. CDR3 amino acids: CASSWDRGNTEAFF. The CDR3 nucleotides read TGTGCCAGCAGCTGGGACAGAGGGAACACTGAAGCTTTCTTT.

The rearrangement links TRBV5-1 to TRBJ2-5; D is unresolved. The CDR3 totals 16 residues. Germline CDR1 and CDR2: SGHRS and YFSETQ. The V and J ends lost 4 bases and 5 bases respectively, with 21 bases between them. The CDR3 region is CASSPGAHLPGETQYF. The CDR3 nucleotides are TGCGCCAGCAGCCCTGGAGCCCACCTCCCTGGGGAGACCCAGTACTTC.

This clone has just a few counts. The V and J genes are TRBV27 and TRBJ2-1, with D possibly TRBD2 on 6 matching bases. Trimming removed 5 bases at V and 4 bases at J, with 15 bases between. The germline CDR1 and CDR2 sequences are MNHEY and SMNVEV (reference sequence). The CDR3 consists of 15 residues. The CDR3 DNA is TGTGCCAGCAGTCCCCGGGAGCCGGAATACAATGAGCAGTTCTTC. Translating it yields CASSPREPEYNEQFF.

J is TRBJ2-2 and V is TRBV29-1, with D tentatively TRBD2 (6 bases). CDR3 length: 14 amino acids. Trimming shortened V by 0 bases and J by 5 bases, and 10 bases separated the two germline ends. Germline V lookup: CDR1 SQVTM, CDR2 ANQGSEA. The CDR3 DNA follows: TGCAGCGTTGAAGATTTGGGGGGAACCGGGGAGCTGTTTTTT. Protein sequence: CSVEDLGGTGELFF.

This clone is a singleton in its sample. CDR3 residues: CASSLIAGVSYNEQFF. In DNA, the CDR3 is TGTGCCAGCAGTCTAATAGCGGGAGTGTCCTACAATGAGCAGTTCTTC. The rearrangement joins TRBV27 to TRBJ2-1, with 9 bases identical to TRBD2. Per the germline V gene, CDR1 is MNHEY and CDR2 is SMNVEV (reference sequence). V trimming: 5 bases; J trimming: 1 base; junction bases outside the gene matches: 6. The CDR3 extends over 16 amino acids.

The rearrangement uses TRBV6-2 or TRBV6-3 and TRBJ2-1; TRBD2 agrees at 9 bases. The length of the CDR3 is 14 residues. With V trimmed by 5 bases and J by 6 bases, 5 bases remained unmatched. Germline CDR1 MNHEY, CDR2 SVGEGT. The CDR3 reads CASSGTSWSNEQFF. The CDR3 region has the DNA TGTGCCAGCAGTGGGACTAGCTGGAGCAATGAGCAGTTCTTC.

The chain couples TRBV4-1 to TRBJ2-1; 12 nucleotides align to TRBD1. V lost 1 base and J lost 7; bases outside the gene matches: 8. The CDR3 extends over 17 amino acids. Germline V gene data show CDR1 as MGHRA and CDR2 as YSYEKL. The CDR3 DNA reads TGCGCCAGCAGCCAAGGCCCCGGGACAGGGGGCCTAAATGAGCAGTTCTTC. Translating it yields CASSQGPGTGGLNEQFF.

A few counts support this clone. The V gene is TRBV9, the J gene TRBJ2-3; maybe TRBD2 (6 bases). V dropped 0 bases and J dropped 3 bases, with 8 bases sitting between them. Germline V gives CDR1 SGDLS, CDR2 YYNGEE. The CDR3 extends over 14 amino acids. CDR3 DNA sequence: TGTGCCAGCAGCGTAGCGGGGGAGACAGATACGCAGTATTTT. It translates to CASSVAGETDTQYF.

This clone was observed a handful of times. V usage is TRBV11-2 and J usage is TRBJ2-2; D call uncertain. Germline V gives CDR1 SGHAT, CDR2 FQNNGV. There are 15 residues in the CDR3. The V end was cut by 4 bases, the J end by 4 bases, with 13 bases between. In DNA, the CDR3 is TGTGCCAGCAGCTCCCTGAGGAGTAGCACCGGGGAGCTGTTTTTT. Its protein is CASSSLRSSTGELFF.

The V gene is TRBV10-3, the J gene TRBJ2-3; 10 nucleotides align to TRBD2. V trimming: 4 bases; J trimming: 4 bases; junction bases outside the gene matches: 14. This CDR3 has 18 residues. Germline values: CDR1 ENHRY, CDR2 SYGVKD. The CDR3 loop is CAISAGTSGKSGADTQYF. The CDR3 DNA reads TGTGCCATCAGTGCAGGAACTAGCGGGAAGTCGGGGGCAGATACGCAGTATTTT.

This sequence joins TRBV6-4 and TRBJ1-2, with 8 bases matching TRBD1. Germline CDR1 is MRHNA and CDR2 is SNTAGT. The J segment lost 8 bases and the V segment lost 3 bases, leaving 11 bases of the junction unmatched. This CDR3 has 15 amino acids. CDR3 DNA: TGTGCCAGCAGTGAAGACCCCAGGGGGCAGGGCGGCTACACCTTC. Its protein is CASSEDPRGQGGYTF.

V usage is TRBV11-3 and J usage is TRBJ1-2; TRBD1 is a possible D gene (5 bases). This CDR3 has 15 amino acids. V was shortened by 1 base and J by 6 bases, with 15 bases between the two germline ends. Germline lookup yields CDR1 SGHNT and CDR2 YENEEA. CDR3 protein: CASSLGPRRVNGYTF. The CDR3 DNA sequence: TGTGCCAGCAGCTTAGGCCCCCGCAGGGTAAATGGCTACACCTTC.

This chain joins TRBV15 and TRBJ2-3; D is possibly TRBD2 (6 bases). The CDR3 covers 16 residues. The germline gives CDR1 LNHNV, CDR2 YYDKDF (reference sequence). V lost 5 bases and J lost 5, with 20 bases in between. Here the CDR3 DNA reads TGTGCCACCAGCGGCCAGAGGGGAGGCGGAGAAGATACGCAGTATTTT. Its translation is CATSGQRGGGEDTQYF.

J is TRBJ1-1 and V is TRBV5-1; D ambiguous. The CDR3 contains 15 residues. The germline V gene has CDR1 SGHRS and CDR2 YFSETQ. V was cut by 1 base and J by 3 bases, with 13 bases left in between. The CDR3 DNA reads as TGCGCCAGCAGCTTGTTGACTTTCTCGGACACTGAAGCTTTCTTT. Protein: CASSLLTFSDTEAFF. Variable domain in full (rest from reference TRBV5-1 and TRBJ1-1): KAGVTQTPRYLIKTRGQQVTLSCSPISGHRSVSWYQQTPGQGLQFLFEYFSETQRNKGNFPGRFSGRQFSNSRSEMNVSTLELGDSALYLCASSLLTFSDTEAFFGQGTRLTVV.

The chain has TRBV2 and TRBJ2-7, with D unclear. This CDR3 has 12 amino acids. Looked up from germline, CDR1 is SNHLY and CDR2 is FYNNEI. Trimming left V 1 base short and J 3 bases short, with 4 bases between. As DNA, the CDR3 is TGTGCCAGCAGTGAAGGCGGCTACGAGCAGTACTTC. This codes for CASSEGGYEQYF.

The chain is built from TRBV6-2 or TRBV6-3 and TRBJ2-5, with D tentatively TRBD1 (6 bases). CDR3 length: 14 amino acids. V gave up 5 bases and J gave up 1 base, with 11 bases separating them. CDR1 and CDR2 (germline): MNHEY, SVGEGT. The CDR3 region has the DNA TGTGCCAGCAGTCGAACAGGGTCCCAAGAGACCCAGTACTTC. Translating it yields CASSRTGSQETQYF.

The V and J genes are TRBV12-3 or TRBV12-4 and TRBJ1-6; D unresolved. The CDR3 has 13 residues. Trimming took 2 bases from V and 10 from J, leaving 9 bases between them. The CDR3 protein is CASSLNEASPLHF. CDR3 sequence (DNA): TGTGCCAGCAGTTTAAATGAGGCGTCACCCCTCCACTTT.